This section outlines one TCR beta chain sequence together with its context. The target of this receptor is not known. The record has no base qualities; no much larger clone is one base away. What the time point label conveys for this sample: baseline before oral tofacitinib. Lesional scalp punch biopsies and peripheral blood were obtained from alopecia areata patients. After PBMCs were isolated by density centrifugation and stained for CD3, CD4 and CD8, a FACSAria was used to sort CD4+ and CD8+ T cells. Including the terminal cysteine and phenylalanine, the CDR3 comprises 16 residues. Only the CDR3 DNA is retained, 48 bases long and in frame from the first base. According to the germline V gene, CDR1 reads MGHRA and CDR2 reads YSYEKL. Trimming at the junction amounts to 3 bases on V and 5 bases on J, and the germline ends lie 19 bases apart. This sample was included in a study of CD8+ T cells in alopecia areata (dated by TCRdb to between 2017 and 2018). Describing the broader study: The treated patients, all with moderate-to-severe alopecia areata, were enrolled in an open-label pilot trial of oral tofacitinib given at 5 to 10 mg twice daily. Patients received tofacitinib for 6 to 18 months and were then followed off drug for 6 months to check for delayed response and recurrence. High-throughput TCRbeta sequencing was used to examine T cell clonal expansion in alopecia areata in both the C3H/HeJ mouse model and human patients. In humans, TCRbeta sequencing was performed on scalp tissue and on sorted CD4+ and CD8+ peripheral blood T cells from healthy controls and from patients with patchy or totalis/universalis alopecia areata. Patients on tofacitinib were biopsied at baseline and after 4 and 24 weeks of treatment, and several of the patients also had a later scalp biopsy. Scalp clonality was compared across normal scalp (n=4), patchy alopecia areata scalp (n=8), and alopecia totalis/universalis scalp (n=8). The RNA source kit depended on sample type: the PAXgene miRNA kit for fixed scalp, the miRNeasy kit for PBMCs, and the RNeasy kit for mouse skin. TCRbeta CDR3 regions were amplified by immunoSEQ multiplex PCR with 35 Vbeta forward and 13 Jbeta reverse primers. Overall study outcomes, separate from this receptor: Unlike mouse skin, where gammadelta T cells dominate, normal human skin contains resident alphabeta T cells that get sequenced too, which complicates analysis of the scalp TCR repertoire. TCR sequences shared between patients were less clear than in mice, possibly partly because of HLA diversity in the patient population. Compared with normal scalp, lesional scalp, particularly in alopecia totalis/universalis, had higher clonality and more expanded CD8+ clones, which suggests antigenic drive.

Libraries were prepared through the immunoSEQ multiplex PCR assay. For TCR sequencing, RNA was extracted from every sample and reverse transcribed into cDNA to serve as template. First-strand cDNA was synthesized with SuperScript III using a 2:1 mix of oligo-dT and random hexamers. A synthetic immune receptor repertoire was used to measure amplification bias, and any remaining bias was corrected computationally. As for how the authors treated the data: After raw reads were preprocessed to remove errors, the CDR3 was defined following IMGT conventions as running from the conserved cysteine to phenylalanine. Clonality was computed as 1 minus the Shannon entropy, with the entropy normalized by log2 of the number of productive unique TCRs. Whether scalp clones were CD4 or CD8 was inferred by matching scalp TCRbeta sequences against CD4 and CD8 repertoires sorted from blood. As stored in TCRdb, this immuneACCESS dataset retains in-frame rearrangements with V and J assigned. A fraction of the clones does not appear; measured against another copy, unresolved V genes explain less than half of the discrepancy, and the remainder lacks a known reason. The DNA gave D and trimming, while V, J and clone size come from that table. A total of 150,000 to 200,000 clones appear in this sample, just under 60% of them only once. The ten top clones hold roughly 14% of the sample.

This TCR came from a human donor with alopecia areata. Recombination joined TRBV4-1 with TRBJ2-5; the D assignment is uncertain and may be TRBD1 or TRBD2, with 6 bases supporting each. The sequenced sample was CD4+ T cells sorted from blood, obtained at week 0. The CDR3 reads CASSHPNWGAGETQYF. The bases read TGCGCCAGCAGCCATCCGAATTGGGGGGCCGGGGAGACCCAGTACTTC.